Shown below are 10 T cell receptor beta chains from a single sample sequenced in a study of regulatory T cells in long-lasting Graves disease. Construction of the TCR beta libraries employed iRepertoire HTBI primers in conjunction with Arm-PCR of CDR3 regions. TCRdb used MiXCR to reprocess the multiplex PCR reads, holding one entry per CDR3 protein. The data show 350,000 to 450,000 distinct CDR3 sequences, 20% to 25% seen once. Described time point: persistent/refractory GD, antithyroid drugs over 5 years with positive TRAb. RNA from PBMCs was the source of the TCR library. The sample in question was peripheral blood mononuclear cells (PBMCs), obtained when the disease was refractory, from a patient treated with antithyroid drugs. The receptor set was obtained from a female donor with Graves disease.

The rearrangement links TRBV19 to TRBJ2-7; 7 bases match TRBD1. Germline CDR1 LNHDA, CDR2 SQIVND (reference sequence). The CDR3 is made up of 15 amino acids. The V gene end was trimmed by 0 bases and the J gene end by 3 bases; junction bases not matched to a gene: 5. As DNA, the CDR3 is TGTGCCAGTAGTATAGATACAGGGGCAAGCTACGAGCAGTACTTC. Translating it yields CASSIDTGASYEQYF.

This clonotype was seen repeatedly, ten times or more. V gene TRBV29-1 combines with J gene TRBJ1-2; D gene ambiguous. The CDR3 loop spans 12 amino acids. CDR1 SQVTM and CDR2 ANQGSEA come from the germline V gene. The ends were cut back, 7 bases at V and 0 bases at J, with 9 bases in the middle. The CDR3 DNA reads TGCAGCGCAGAGGGAGCTAACTATGGCTACACCTTC. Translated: CSAEGANYGYTF.

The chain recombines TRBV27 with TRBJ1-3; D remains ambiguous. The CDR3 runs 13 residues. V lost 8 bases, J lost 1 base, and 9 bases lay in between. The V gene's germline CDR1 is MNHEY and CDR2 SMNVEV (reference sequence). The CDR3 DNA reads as TGTGCCAGCCGACGGGGATCTGGAAACACCATATATTTT. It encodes CASRRGSGNTIYF.

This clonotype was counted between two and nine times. CDR3 bases: TGCGCCAGCAGCCAAGATCGTGAGGGAGGCGACATTCAGTACTTC. This sequence encodes CASSQDREGGDIQYF. V usage is TRBV4-3 and J usage is TRBJ2-4; TRBD2 might be the D (6 bases). This CDR3 is built from 15 residues. Germline lookup yields CDR1 LGHNA and CDR2 YSLEER. V was pared by 0 bases and J by 8 bases, with 14 bases between.

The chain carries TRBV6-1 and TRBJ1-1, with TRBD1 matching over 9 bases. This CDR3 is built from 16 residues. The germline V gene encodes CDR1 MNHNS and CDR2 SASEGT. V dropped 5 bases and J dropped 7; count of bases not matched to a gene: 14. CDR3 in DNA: TGTGCCAGCAGTAGCCGACGGGACAGGGCTGGGTATGAAGCTTTCTTT. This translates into CASSSRRDRAGYEAFF.

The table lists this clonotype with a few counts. The CDR3 sequence: CSARYLNSYNSPLHF. Written as DNA, the CDR3 is TGCAGTGCTAGATATCTCAACTCCTATAATTCACCCCTCCACTTT. The chain has TRBV20-1 and TRBJ1-6; D uncertain. The CDR3 runs 15 residues. The germline CDR1 and CDR2 sequences are DFQATT and SNEGSKA (reference sequence). Trimming took off 2 bases at V and 0 bases at J, with 8 bases between the two ends.

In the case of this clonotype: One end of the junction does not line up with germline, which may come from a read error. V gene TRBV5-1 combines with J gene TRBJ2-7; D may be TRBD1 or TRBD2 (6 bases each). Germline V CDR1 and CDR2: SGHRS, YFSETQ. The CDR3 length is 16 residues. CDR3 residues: CASSLRGAGSSYKQYF. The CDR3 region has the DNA TGCGCCAGCAGCTTGAGGGGGGCGGGAAGCTCCTACAAGCAGTACTTC.

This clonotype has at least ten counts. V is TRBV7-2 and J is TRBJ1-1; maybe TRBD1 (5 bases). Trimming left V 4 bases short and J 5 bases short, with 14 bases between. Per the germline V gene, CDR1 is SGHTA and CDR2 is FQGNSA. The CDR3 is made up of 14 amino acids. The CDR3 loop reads CASSYDTGRTEAFF. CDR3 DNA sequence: TGTGCCAGCAGCTATGACACAGGTCGGACTGAAGCTTTCTTT.

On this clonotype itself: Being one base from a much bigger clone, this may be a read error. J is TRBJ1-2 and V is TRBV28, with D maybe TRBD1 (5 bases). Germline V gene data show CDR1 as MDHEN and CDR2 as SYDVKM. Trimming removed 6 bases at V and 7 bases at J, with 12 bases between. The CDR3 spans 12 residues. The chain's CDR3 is CASRQEAFGYTF. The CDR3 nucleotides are TGTGCCAGCAGACAGGAGGCCTTTGGCTACACCTTC.

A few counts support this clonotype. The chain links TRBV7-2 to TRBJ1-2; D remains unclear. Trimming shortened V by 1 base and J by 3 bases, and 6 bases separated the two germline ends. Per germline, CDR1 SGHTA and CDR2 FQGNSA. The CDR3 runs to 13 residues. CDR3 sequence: CASSLDTDYGYTF. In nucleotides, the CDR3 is TGTGCCAGCAGCTTAGATACAGACTATGGCTACACCTTC.